This T cell receptor (beta chain) comes out of a study of T cell repertoires in cytomegalovirus infection. About the research overall: Public TCR beta signatures were indicative of both CMV infection and a matching HLA type.

TCRdb redid the calling of the reads with MiXCR, one entry per CDR3 protein. The sample records 300,000 or so distinct CDR3 sequences, 8% to 10% being singletons. This clonotype was seen ten or more times. This TCR came from a human donor in good health (CMV status not recorded). Some clones in this sample may be carry-over from other donors' samples. The sequenced sample was PBMCs.

The DNA for the CDR3 is TGTGCCAGCAGTTCCGGGACAGGGGGGTCGAGGGCTTTCTTT. Encoded protein: CASSSGTGGSRAFF. The V and J genes are TRBV28 and TRBJ1-1; 11 bases agree with TRBD1. Per germline, CDR1 MDHEN and CDR2 SYDVKM. Trimming removed 4 bases from V and 11 bases from J; junction bases left unmatched: 9. This CDR3 has 14 residues.